Described below is a single T cell receptor (beta chain) sequence and its context. TCRdb's table, derived via immunoSEQ multiplex PCR, lists solely in-frame clones and lacks some. The repertoire holds about 48,000 clones, with over 90% as singletons. This entry belongs to a study of OX40 agonist ivuxolimab in advanced cancers. Samples were taken at baseline and on day 1 of cycles 4 and 7. Germline CDR1 MGHRA, CDR2 YSYEKL. The CDR3 has 15 residues. V dropped 0 bases and J dropped 7 bases, with 15 bases sitting between them. The chain uses TRBV4-1 and TRBJ1-2; a weak D match, TRBD1 (5 bases). Sequenced here: CD4+ or CD8+ T cells sorted from blood, sampled in a trial of the OX40 agonist ivuxolimab. The source of this sequence is an adult with an advanced solid tumor such as melanoma, head and neck, liver or kidney cancer. In DNA, the CDR3 is TGCGCCAGCAGCCAAGACCGGGACCCGGGCGGTGGCTACACCTTC. Protein product: CASSQDRDPGGGYTF.